This is a list of T cell receptor beta chains from one sample in a study of T cell responses to AZD1222 COVID-19 vaccine. Repertoires were generated with immunoSEQ multiplex PCR, while TCRdb's copy carries only in-frame clones and drops some. The table includes about 130,000 clones, 88% detected once. The sequencing here drew on peripheral blood, taken on day 0 of AZD1222 vaccination. These receptors all come from an adult in good health. The CDR3 runs from the conserved cysteine through the conserved F or W. Rows may omit the clone size; those that give it use once, few, many or a size class.

>few|TRBJ1-4|TRBV5-1
CASSKATGRDEKLFF
>.|TRBJ1-5|TRBV3-1/TRBV3-2
CASSQGGQIGNQPQHF
>.|TRBJ2-5|TRBV7-8
CASRDRGLWETQYF
>.|TRBJ1-1|TRBV5-4
CASSLGPNTEAFF
>.|TRBJ1-5|TRBV9
CASSATENQPQHF
>.|TRBJ2-5|TRBV7-2
CASSATGAGETQYF
>once|TRBJ2-7|TRBV2
CASSDGLEQYF
>.|TRBJ2-5|TRBV11-2
CASSLDQRVASRETQYF
>.|TRBJ1-2|TRBV4-3
CASSQDSGTGIYGYTF
>.|TRBJ1-6|TRBV7-2
CASSLGTAVNSPLHF
>once|TRBJ2-4|TRBV7-9
CASSKGQQIQYF
>.|TRBJ1-3|TRBV5-1
CASMGGTARGNTIYF
>.|TRBJ2-7|TRBV3-1/TRBV3-2
CASSQGLAGAHEQYF
>.|TRBJ1-3|TRBV5-4
CASSFKAGSGNTIYF
>once|TRBJ2-7|TRBV5-1
CASTVQTGALTYEQYF
>.|TRBJ1-4|TRBV14
CASSRADEKLFF
>.|TRBJ2-3|TRBV9
CASSVGLAGDLTDTQYF
>.|TRBJ2-1|TRBV20-1
CSASGLAGGVLDNEQFF
>.|TRBJ2-1|TRBV7-6
CASSLALVGHEQFF
>.|TRBJ2-4|TRBV28
CASSLGRAAKNIQYF
>.|TRBJ2-7|TRBV6-5
CASSRLAELYEQYF
>.|TRBJ1-1|TRBV5-1
CASSLTGILDTEAFF
>.|TRBJ2-7|TRBV18
CASSPPGQGYEQYF
>.|TRBJ2-7|TRBV10-2
CASSGRDRGSYEQYF
>.|TRBJ1-2|TRBV24-1
CATSDSRENGYTF
>many|TRBJ2-7|TRBV5-4
CALSGLAGPEQYF
>.|TRBJ2-7|TRBV6-5
CASRRTQSYEQYF
>.|TRBJ2-7|TRBV18
CASSPGQGGEQYF
>.|TRBJ2-7|TRBV27
CASSFGANSYEQYF